The sequence of this T cell receptor beta chain was determined in a study of regulatory T cells in long-lasting Graves disease. Study-level points and caveats: A reduction in accuracy may have resulted from the small sample size.

CDR3 regions were amplified by Arm-PCR using iRepertoire HTBI primers to build TCR beta libraries. In TCRdb, the multiplex PCR reads were re-called with MiXCR into one record per CDR3 protein. This repertoire shows under 800,000 distinct CDR3 sequences, 15% to 20% found once; its top ten account for about 18%. This clonotype was recorded at least ten times. Its specificity is not known. Noted time point: newly diagnosed GD, antithyroid drugs for less than 3 months. PBMC RNA was the source of the TCR library. These sequences were also reported in another study, on T cells in Graves' hyperthyroidism and ophthalmopathy. As that report states: Recently diagnosed hyperthyroidism of less than 2 months' duration affected patients aged 18 to 65. Blood held most thyroid clonotypes expanded above 0.001 frequency.

The starting material was peripheral blood mononuclear cells (PBMCs), obtained at new diagnosis, from a patient treated with antithyroid drugs. This TCR derives from a woman between 25 and 40 years old with Graves disease.

The CDR3 sequence: CSAPQGGTEAFF. The CDR3 DNA sequence: TGCAGTGCCCCACAGGGGGGTACTGAAGCTTTCTTT. The chain recombines TRBV20-1 with TRBJ1-1; 8 bases fit TRBD1. From germline, CDR1 is DFQATT and CDR2 SNEGSKA (reference sequence). The J segment lost 5 bases and the V segment lost 6 bases, leaving 5 bases of the junction unmatched. This CDR3 has 12 residues.